Shown below are 14 T cell receptor beta chains from a single sample sequenced in a study of T cell repertoires in cytomegalovirus infection. Each CDR3 protein gets one entry after TCRdb re-called the reads with MiXCR. Of 510,000 or so distinct CDR3 sequences in the sample, about 25% are singletons; the top ten hold around 13%. The sequencing sample was made of PBMCs. The receptors come from a human donor in good health (CMV status not recorded). Some clones in this sample may be carry-over from other donors' samples.

This clonotype was counted a few times. CDR3: CASSVFSSGANVLTF. The CDR3 bases are TGTGCCAGCAGCGTCTTCTCCTCTGGGGCCAACGTCCTGACTTTC. The chain joins TRBV7-3 to TRBJ2-6, with D unclear. The CDR3 runs to 15 residues. Trimming left V 5 bases short and J 0 bases short, with 8 bases between. Germline V lookup: CDR1 SGHTA, CDR2 FQGTGA.

Of note for this clonotype: With a much larger clone just one base away, this may be a read error. The gene calls are TRBV7-2 and TRBJ2-1; 10 bases agree with TRBD2. CDR3 length: 13 residues. Per germline, CDR1 SGHTA and CDR2 FQGNSA. Unmatched junction bases numbered 11, after V lost 11 bases and J lost 10 bases. The DNA for the CDR3 is TGTGCCGCCTCTCTAGCGGGAGAGGGAGAGCAGTTCTTC. It yields the protein CAASLAGEGEQFF.

The chain uses TRBV6-2 or TRBV6-3 and TRBJ2-1; 8 positions agree with TRBD1. Germline CDR1 and CDR2: MNHEY and SVGEGT. The CDR3 totals 15 residues. Germline trimming cut 7 bases from V and 7 bases from J; bases unmatched to any gene: 12. The CDR3 region has the DNA TGTGCCAGCACCTTCAGGGGGCTCGTGAGAAATGAGCAGTTCTTC. It codes for CASTFRGLVRNEQFF.

The gene calls are TRBV7-6 and TRBJ1-1; D gene ambiguous. This CDR3 comprises 13 residues. The V and J ends lost 1 base and 5 bases respectively, with 8 bases between them. The V gene's germline CDR1 is SGHVS and CDR2 FNYEAQ. CDR3 sequence reads: CASSLEGWTEAFF. CDR3 bases: TGTGCCAGCAGCTTAGAAGGGTGGACTGAAGCTTTCTTT.

V usage is TRBV20-1 and J usage is TRBJ2-3, with 9 positions matching TRBD2. The CDR3 runs 17 residues. Trimming at V came to 0 bases and at J to 3 bases, leaving 10 bases not matched to a gene. Germline-derived CDR1 and CDR2 are DFQATT and SNEGSKA (reference sequence). CDR3 nucleotides: TGCAGTGCTAGAGATGTGGCTAGCGGGATTGTAACAGATACGCAGTATTTT. Translating gives CSARDVASGIVTDTQYF.

A few counts support this clonotype. This sequence joins TRBV6-2 or TRBV6-3 and TRBJ2-2; TRBD2 matches 9 bases. Trimming took 2 bases from V and 4 from J; bases not matched to a gene: 11. Germline assignment: CDR1 MNHEY and CDR2 SVGEGT. This CDR3 contains 18 residues. As DNA, the CDR3 is TGTGCCAGCAGTTACGAATTAGCGGGAGTTCGGATCACCGGGGAGCTGTTTTTT. Protein sequence: CASSYELAGVRITGELFF.

This clonotype appeared a few times. The V and J genes are TRBV28 and TRBJ2-2; TRBD2 might be the D (7 bases). This CDR3 region has 15 residues. Germline assignment: CDR1 MDHEN and CDR2 SYDVKM. Trimming cost V 4 bases and J 4 bases, with 13 bases left between them. CDR3 residues: CASSWGGPATGELFF. The DNA for the CDR3 is TGTGCCAGCAGTTGGGGGGGGCCGGCCACCGGGGAGCTGTTTTTT.

As DNA, the CDR3 is TGTGCCAGCAGCTTTCTCTCCGGGGGACGGAATGAGCAGTTCTTC. Residues: CASSFLSGGRNEQFF. The rearrangement links TRBV11-3 to TRBJ2-1; the D gene is possibly TRBD2 (6 bases). Trimming removed 3 bases from V and 7 bases from J, with 16 bases in between. The germline V gene encodes CDR1 SGHNT and CDR2 YENEEA. The CDR3 consists of 15 residues.

The rearrangement links TRBV20-1 to TRBJ1-5, with D unclear. The V end was cut by 6 bases, the J end by 2 bases, with 20 bases between. CDR3 length: 16 residues. Looked up from germline, CDR1 is DFQATT and CDR2 is SNEGSKA (reference sequence). CDR3 protein: CSATYAPSRGNQPQHF. CDR3 in DNA: TGCAGTGCCACATATGCTCCATCTAGGGGCAATCAGCCCCAGCATTTT.

In its sample, this clonotype was seen a few times. This rearrangement joins TRBV28 to TRBJ1-2, with D perhaps TRBD1 (5 bases). Germline CDR1 and CDR2: MDHEN and SYDVKM. Trimming pared 6 bases from V and 3 bases from J, leaving 14 bases between. This CDR3 is 14 amino acids long. CDR3 coding DNA: TGTGCCAGCAGGACAGCCGTGGGCTACTATGGCTACACCTTC. This sequence encodes CASRTAVGYYGYTF.

The chain is built from TRBV15 and TRBJ1-3, with a tentative D call TRBD1 (5 bases). The length of the CDR3 is 17 residues. The V and J ends lost 1 base and 0 bases respectively, with 13 bases between them. Germline loops: CDR1 LNHNV, CDR2 YYDKDF (reference sequence). The DNA for the CDR3 is TGTGCCACCAGCAGAGTTGGAGGGGCCAACTCTGGAAACACCATATATTTT. It is translated as CATSRVGGANSGNTIYF.

This chain uses TRBV20-1 with TRBJ1-3; 9 bases are a match to TRBD1. The CDR3 runs 14 residues. The V gene end was trimmed by 6 bases and the J gene end by 3 bases; junction bases not matched to a gene: 6. CDR1 and CDR2 (germline): DFQATT, SNEGSKA (reference sequence). CDR3: CSASQGAGGNTIYF. CDR3 sequence (DNA): TGCAGTGCCTCACAGGGGGCGGGTGGAAACACCATATATTTT.

This clonotype was picked up a small number of times. In DNA, the CDR3 is TGTGCCAGCAGGAGGGACAGGGGCGAAAATGGCTACACCTTC. The encoded protein is CASRRDRGENGYTF. V usage is TRBV6-1 and J usage is TRBJ1-2; 10 bases are shared with TRBD1. Germline values: CDR1 MNHNS, CDR2 SASEGT. The length of the CDR3 is 14 residues. The V gene end was trimmed by 6 bases and the J gene end by 6 bases; junction bases not matched to a gene: 7.

The CDR3, as DNA: TGTGCCAGCAGCCCAGAAGACACTAGCGGGGCCTACGAGCAGTACTTC. It yields the protein CASSPEDTSGAYEQYF. The chain employs TRBV4-2 and TRBJ2-7, with 10 bases fitting TRBD2. The CDR3 runs to 16 residues. V gave up 4 bases and J gave up 2 bases; unmatched junction bases: 8. The germline CDR1 and CDR2 sequences are LGHNA and YNFKEQ.